The T cell receptor (beta chain) under discussion was sequenced for a study of regulatory T cells in long-lasting Graves disease. General observations from the study: Favored gene segments in persistent disease were TRBV28, TRBJ1-2 and TRBJ2-5. Persistent patients had a count of shared public clonotypes (around 2,500) that exceeded that of new patients (about 930).

HTBI primers from iRepertoire and Arm-PCR of CDR3 regions yielded the TCR beta libraries. Using its own MiXCR run on the multiplex PCR reads, TCRdb lists one record per CDR3 protein. Found here are about 300,000 distinct CDR3 sequences, over 15% of them singletons; the top ten hold roughly 40%. The time point denotes: newly diagnosed GD, antithyroid drugs for less than 3 months. There was RNA extracted from PBMCs, and the TCR library was made from it. Looked up from germline, CDR1 is MNHEY and CDR2 is SMNVEV (reference sequence). The V and J ends lost 4 bases and 0 bases, in that order; junction bases with no gene match: 5. The CDR3 length is 15 residues. Details on this clonotype: Its specificity is not known.

Source: peripheral blood mononuclear cells (PBMCs), taken at new diagnosis, from a patient treated with antithyroid drugs. The sequence came from a female donor with Graves disease. The chain links TRBV27 to TRBJ1-2; 7 bases fit TRBD1. CDR3 residues: CASSSRGSTNYGYTF. The CDR3 DNA reads as TGTGCCAGCAGTTCCAGGGGGTCTACTAACTATGGCTACACCTTC.